A selection of T cell receptor beta chains follows, all from one sample in a study of shared clonotypes between healthy human individuals. Measured with immunoSEQ multiplex PCR; TCRdb has only the in-frame clones, and not every one. This table has about 2 million clones, around 95% appearing once. Sequenced material: naive CD4+ T cells sorted from blood. The source of these receptors is a man in his late teens or twenties in good health. CDR3s leave out the opening cysteine and the closing phenylalanine or tryptophan. Each record gives: V gene, J gene, D gene, CDR3 protein. The D gene is left open where the match is weak.

v_gene: TRBV11-2
j_gene: TRBJ2-1
d_gene: NA
CDR3aa: ASSLESGTNYNEQF

v_gene: TRBV9
j_gene: TRBJ2-7
d_gene: TRBD2
CDR3aa: ASSVARASGTPNIYEQY

v_gene: TRBV25-1
j_gene: TRBJ1-6
d_gene: NA
CDR3aa: ASSEPGALRYSPLH

v_gene: TRBV6-1
j_gene: TRBJ2-1
d_gene: TRBD1
CDR3aa: ASRQGAYNEQF

v_gene: TRBV10-2
j_gene: TRBJ2-3
d_gene: NA
CDR3aa: ASIRGWTDTQY

v_gene: TRBV29-1
j_gene: TRBJ1-3
d_gene: NA
CDR3aa: SVERAGSGNTIY

v_gene: TRBV27
j_gene: TRBJ1-6
d_gene: TRBD1
CDR3aa: ASKPGQGFNSPLH

v_gene: TRBV5-1
j_gene: TRBJ2-7
d_gene: NA
CDR3aa: ASSLALRTSYEQY

v_gene: TRBV27
j_gene: TRBJ2-5
d_gene: TRBD1
CDR3aa: ASSPGQGYFKETQY

v_gene: TRBV6-1
j_gene: TRBJ1-6
d_gene: TRBD1
CDR3aa: ASSEPRGTGISSYNSPLH

v_gene: TRBV25-1
j_gene: TRBJ2-1
d_gene: NA
CDR3aa: ASKGAGAYNEQF

v_gene: TRBV6-4
j_gene: TRBJ1-6
d_gene: TRBD1
CDR3aa: ASSVTGGSSPLH

v_gene: TRBV19
j_gene: TRBJ2-7
d_gene: NA
CDR3aa: ASSRRLENPYEQY

v_gene: TRBV30
j_gene: TRBJ2-3
d_gene: NA
CDR3aa: ACSGAWDTQY

v_gene: TRBV6-5
j_gene: TRBJ2-2
d_gene: TRBD1
CDR3aa: ASSQGANTGELF

v_gene: TRBV18
j_gene: TRBJ2-7
d_gene: NA
CDR3aa: ASSPQGIAYEQY

v_gene: TRBV5-6
j_gene: TRBJ1-2
d_gene: TRBD1
CDR3aa: ASSLEGTGDT

v_gene: TRBV5-1
j_gene: TRBJ1-1
d_gene: NA
CDR3aa: ASSFGRGVNTEAF

v_gene: TRBV6-5
j_gene: TRBJ1-5
d_gene: NA
CDR3aa: ASSYRQGRNQPQH

v_gene: TRBV5-6
j_gene: TRBJ1-2
d_gene: NA
CDR3aa: ASSLGEPPYGYT

v_gene: TRBV27
j_gene: TRBJ2-7
d_gene: NA
CDR3aa: ASSGHPSYEQY